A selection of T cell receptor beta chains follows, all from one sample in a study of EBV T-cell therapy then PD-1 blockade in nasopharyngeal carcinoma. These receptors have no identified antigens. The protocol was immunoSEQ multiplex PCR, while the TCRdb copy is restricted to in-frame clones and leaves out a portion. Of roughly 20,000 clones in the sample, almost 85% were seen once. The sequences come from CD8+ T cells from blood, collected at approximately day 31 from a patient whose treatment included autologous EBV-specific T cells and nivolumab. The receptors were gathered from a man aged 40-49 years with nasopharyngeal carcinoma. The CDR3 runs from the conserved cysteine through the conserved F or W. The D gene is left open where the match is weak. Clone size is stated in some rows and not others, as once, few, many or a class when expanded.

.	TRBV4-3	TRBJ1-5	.	CASSEGDSSNQPQHF	TGCGCCAGCAGCGAAGGAGACAGTAGCAATCAGCCCCAGCATTTT
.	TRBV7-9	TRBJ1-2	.	CASSLAVDLGGYTF	TGTGCCAGCAGCTTAGCGGTTGACCTGGGTGGCTACACCTTC
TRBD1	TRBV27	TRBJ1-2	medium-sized	CASSIDRALGYTF	TGTGCCAGCAGCATCGACAGGGCCCTGGGCTACACCTTC
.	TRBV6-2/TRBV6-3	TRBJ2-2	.	CASSSTAAAEELFF	TGTGCCAGCAGTTCGACAGCGGCCGCGGAGGAGCTGTTTTTT
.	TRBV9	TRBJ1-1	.	CASSVDAKEAFF	TGTGCCAGCAGCGTAGACGCGAAAGAAGCTTTCTTT
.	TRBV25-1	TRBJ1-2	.	CASSGPGHLVYGYTF	TGTGCCAGCAGTGGACCGGGACACCTAGTCTATGGCTACACCTTC
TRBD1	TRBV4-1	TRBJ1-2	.	CASSPRGTGGTEIF	TGCGCCAGCAGCCCTAGAGGGACAGGGGGGACCGAGATCTTC
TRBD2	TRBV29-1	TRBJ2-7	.	CSVQTSGPYEQYF	TGCAGCGTTCAGACTAGCGGCCCCTACGAGCAGTACTTC
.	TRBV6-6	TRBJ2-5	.	CASSPEGIQETQYF	TGTGCCAGCAGTCCCGAGGGGATCCAAGAGACCCAGTACTTC
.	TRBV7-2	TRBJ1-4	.	CASSARLTTNEKLFF	TGTGCCAGCAGCGCTAGACTTACAACTAATGAAAAACTGTTTTTT
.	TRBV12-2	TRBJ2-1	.	CASRLLGGHNEQFF	TGTGCAAGTCGCTTACTGGGGGGCCACAATGAGCAGTTCTTC
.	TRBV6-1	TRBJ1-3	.	CASSSGDSGNTIYF	TGTGCCAGCAGCTCAGGGGACTCTGGAAACACCATATATTTT
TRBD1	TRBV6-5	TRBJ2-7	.	CASSYGDRSTYEQYF	TGTGCCAGCAGTTACGGGGACAGGTCGACCTACGAGCAGTACTTC
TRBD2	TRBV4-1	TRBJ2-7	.	CASSQVGSGETYEQYF	TGCGCCAGCAGCCAAGTTGGTAGCGGGGAAACCTACGAGCAGTACTTC
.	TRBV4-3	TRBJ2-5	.	CATAEDDNQETQYF	TGCGCCACCGCCGAGGATGACAACCAAGAGACCCAGTACTTC
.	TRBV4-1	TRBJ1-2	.	CASSQAVGSNYGYTF	TGCGCCAGCAGCCAAGCCGTAGGCTCTAACTATGGCTACACCTTC
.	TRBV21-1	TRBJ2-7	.	CAIHGGTYEQYF	TGTGCCATCCATGGGGGGACCTACGAGCAGTACTTC
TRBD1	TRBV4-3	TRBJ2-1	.	CASSQLTGGAYNEQFF	TGCGCCAGCAGCCAGCTGACAGGGGGCGCTTACAATGAGCAGTTCTTC
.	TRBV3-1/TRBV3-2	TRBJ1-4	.	CASTLKSGSVVGNEKLFF	TGTGCCAGCACCTTAAAGAGCGGATCGGTGGTGGGAAATGAAAAACTGTTTTTT
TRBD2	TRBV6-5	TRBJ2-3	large	CATRLLAGGLDTQYF	TGTGCCACGCGACTTCTAGCGGGGGGCTTAGATACGCAGTATTTT
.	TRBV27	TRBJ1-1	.	CASSDATLLPTEAFF	TGTGCCAGCAGTGATGCGACCCTACTTCCCACTGAAGCTTTCTTT
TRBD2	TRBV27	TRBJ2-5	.	CASRLTSGPQETQYF	TGTGCCAGCAGATTGACTAGCGGGCCTCAAGAGACCCAGTACTTC
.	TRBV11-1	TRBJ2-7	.	CASSPTEYEQYF	TGTGCCAGCAGCCCGACAGAGTACGAGCAGTACTTC
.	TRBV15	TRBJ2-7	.	CATSAQGGEQYF	TGTGCCACCAGTGCACAGGGTGGGGAGCAGTACTTC
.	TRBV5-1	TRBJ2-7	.	CASSWGTAGYEQYF	TGCGCCAGCAGCTGGGGGACGGCGGGGTACGAGCAGTACTTC
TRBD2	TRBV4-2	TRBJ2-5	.	CASSQDRGGQETQYF	TGTGCCAGCAGCCAAGATCGGGGGGGCCAAGAGACCCAGTACTTC
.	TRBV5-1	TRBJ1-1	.	CASSSPGGAFF	TGCGCCAGCAGCTCACCGGGGGGCGCTTTCTTT
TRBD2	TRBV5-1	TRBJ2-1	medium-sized	CASTPPGREFYNEQFF	TGCGCCAGCACCCCTCCGGGGCGGGAGTTCTACAATGAGCAGTTCTTC
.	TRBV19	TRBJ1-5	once	CASSIVQGSNQPQHF	TGTGCCAGTAGTATAGTACAGGGAAGCAATCAGCCCCAGCATTTT
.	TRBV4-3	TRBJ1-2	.	CASSPENVKPGPNYGYTF	TGCGCCAGCAGCCCTGAGAACGTTAAGCCAGGACCAAACTATGGCTACACCTTC
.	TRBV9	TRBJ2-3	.	CASSVEAGIGTDTQYF	TGTGCCAGCAGCGTAGAAGCAGGGATCGGCACAGATACGCAGTATTTT
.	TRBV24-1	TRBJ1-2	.	CATGRSGVLGYTF	TGTGCCACCGGACGCTCAGGGGTGTTAGGCTACACCTTC
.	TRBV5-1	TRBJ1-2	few	CASSLTQWSYTF	TGCGCCAGCAGCTTGACACAGTGGAGCTACACCTTC
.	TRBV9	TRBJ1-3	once	CASSVGSGSGNTIYF	TGTGCCAGCAGCGTAGGCTCTGGCTCTGGAAACACCATATATTTT
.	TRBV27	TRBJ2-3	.	CAITQGAGFTDTQYF	TGTGCCATTACCCAAGGGGCAGGCTTCACAGATACGCAGTATTTT
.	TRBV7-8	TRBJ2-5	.	CASSLESREARGETQYF	TGTGCCAGCAGCTTAGAGAGTAGGGAGGCGCGAGGGGAGACCCAGTACTTC
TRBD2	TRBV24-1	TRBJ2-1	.	CATSDLTSGDYNEQFF	TGTGCCACCAGTGACCTGACTAGCGGGGATTACAATGAGCAGTTCTTC
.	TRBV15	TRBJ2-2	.	CATSPLGGNTGELFF	TGTGCCACCAGCCCCCTCGGGGGGAACACCGGGGAGCTGTTTTTT
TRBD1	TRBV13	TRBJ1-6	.	CASSRGQGGSPLHF	TGTGCCAGCAGCCGAGGACAGGGTGGTTCACCCCTCCACTTT
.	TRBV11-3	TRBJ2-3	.	CASSSSSGPGGPDTQYF	TGTGCCAGCAGCTCCTCCTCCGGGCCGGGCGGACCAGATACGCAGTATTTT
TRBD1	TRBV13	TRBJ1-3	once	CASSSDRENTIYF	TGTGCCAGCAGCTCGGACAGGGAGAACACCATATATTTT
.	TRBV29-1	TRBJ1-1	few	CSVARNTEAFF	TGCAGCGTTGCCAGGAACACTGAAGCTTTCTTT
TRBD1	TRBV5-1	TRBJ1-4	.	CASSPGQGGREKLFF	TGCGCCAGCAGCCCAGGACAGGGAGGGAGGGAAAAACTGTTTTTT
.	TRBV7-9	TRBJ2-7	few	CASSRQESSYEQYF	TGTGCCAGCAGCCGACAGGAAAGCTCCTACGAGCAGTACTTC
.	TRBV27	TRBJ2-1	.	CASSSERSWNEQFF	TGTGCCAGCAGTTCGGAGCGATCGTGGAATGAGCAGTTCTTC
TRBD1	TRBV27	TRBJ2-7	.	CASSLFARGHEQYF	TGTGCCAGCAGTTTATTCGCCAGGGGGCACGAGCAGTACTTC
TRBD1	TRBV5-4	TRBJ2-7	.	CASSLGQGDYEQYF	TGTGCCAGCAGCTTGGGACAGGGGGACTACGAGCAGTACTTC
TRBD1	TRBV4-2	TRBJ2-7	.	CASSQDDRVPYEQYF	TGTGCCAGCAGCCAGGACGACAGGGTCCCCTACGAGCAGTACTTC
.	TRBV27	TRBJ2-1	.	CASSPFGQYNEQFF	TGTGCCAGCAGTCCTTTCGGACAGTACAATGAGCAGTTCTTC
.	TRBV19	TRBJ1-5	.	CASSRGWAAQHF	TGTGCCAGTAGTAGGGGGTGGGCAGCCCAGCATTTT
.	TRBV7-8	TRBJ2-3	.	CASSSNQGTQYF	TGTGCCAGCAGCTCCAACCAGGGGACGCAGTATTTT
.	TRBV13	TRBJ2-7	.	CASRIEGPFSYEQYF	TGTGCCAGCAGAATTGAGGGGCCTTTCTCCTACGAGCAGTACTTC
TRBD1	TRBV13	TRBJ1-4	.	CASSLSGTGGFSATNEKLFF	TGTGCCAGCAGCTTATCGGGGACAGGGGGATTTAGCGCAACTAATGAAAAACTGTTTTTT